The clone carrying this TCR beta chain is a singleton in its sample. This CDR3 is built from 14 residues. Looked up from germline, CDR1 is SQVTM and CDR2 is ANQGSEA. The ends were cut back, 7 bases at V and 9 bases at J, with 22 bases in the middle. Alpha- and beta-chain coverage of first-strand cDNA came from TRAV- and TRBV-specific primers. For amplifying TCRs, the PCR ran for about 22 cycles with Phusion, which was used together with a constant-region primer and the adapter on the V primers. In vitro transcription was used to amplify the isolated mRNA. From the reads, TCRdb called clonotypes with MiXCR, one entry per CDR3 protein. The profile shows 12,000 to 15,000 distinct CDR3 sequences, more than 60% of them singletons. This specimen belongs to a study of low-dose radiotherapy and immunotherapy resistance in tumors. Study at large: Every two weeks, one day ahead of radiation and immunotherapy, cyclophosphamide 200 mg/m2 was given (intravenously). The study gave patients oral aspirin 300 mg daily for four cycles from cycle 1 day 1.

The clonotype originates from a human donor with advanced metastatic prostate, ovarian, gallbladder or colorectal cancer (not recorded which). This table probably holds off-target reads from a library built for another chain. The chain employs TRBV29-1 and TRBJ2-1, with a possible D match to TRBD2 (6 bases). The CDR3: CSADGRPILGEQFF. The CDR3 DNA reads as TGCAGCGCTGACGGGAGACCGATTCTGGGTGAGCAGTTCTTC.